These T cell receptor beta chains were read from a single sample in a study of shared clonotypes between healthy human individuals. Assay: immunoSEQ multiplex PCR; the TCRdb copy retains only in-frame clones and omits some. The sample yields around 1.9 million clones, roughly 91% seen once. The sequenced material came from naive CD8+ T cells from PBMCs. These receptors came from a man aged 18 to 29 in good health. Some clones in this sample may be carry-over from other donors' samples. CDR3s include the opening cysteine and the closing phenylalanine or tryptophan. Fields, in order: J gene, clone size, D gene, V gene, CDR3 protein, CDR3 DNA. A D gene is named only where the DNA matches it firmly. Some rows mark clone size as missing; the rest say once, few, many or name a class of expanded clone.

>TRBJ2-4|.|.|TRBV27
CASSPRRGALIAKNIQYF
TGTGCCAGCAGTCCCCGGCGCGGGGCCCTAATAGCCAAAAACATTCAGTACTTC
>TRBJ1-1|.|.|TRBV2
CARRGGYTEAFF
TGTGCCAGACGGGGGGGATACACTGAAGCTTTCTTT
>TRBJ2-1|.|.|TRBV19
CASSIGKSSYNEQFF
TGTGCCAGTAGTATAGGCAAAAGCTCCTACAATGAGCAGTTCTTC
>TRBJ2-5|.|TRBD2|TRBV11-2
CASSVGTGGMRETQYF
TGTGCCAGCAGCGTTGGGACGGGAGGGATGAGGGAGACCCAGTACTTC
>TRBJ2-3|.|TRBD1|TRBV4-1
CASSQETGTGVLDTQYF
TGCGCCAGCAGCCAAGAAACCGGGACAGGGGTACTAGATACGCAGTATTTT
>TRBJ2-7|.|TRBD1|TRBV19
CASSIDSGTGSYEQYF
TGTGCCAGTAGTATAGACTCCGGGACAGGTTCCTACGAGCAGTACTTC
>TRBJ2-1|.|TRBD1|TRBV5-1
CASGGQGLNNEQFF
TGCGCCAGCGGGGGACAGGGTCTTAACAATGAGCAGTTCTTC
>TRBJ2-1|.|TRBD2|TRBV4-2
CASSQDHAGASYNEQFF
TGTGCCAGCAGCCAAGATCATGCGGGAGCCTCCTACAATGAGCAGTTCTTC
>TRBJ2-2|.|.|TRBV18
CASSPTTGELFF
TGTGCCAGCTCACCTACCACCGGGGAGCTGTTTTTT
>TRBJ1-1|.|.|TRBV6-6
CASGRGNTEAFF
TGTGCCTCCGGACGGGGGAACACTGAAGCTTTCTTT
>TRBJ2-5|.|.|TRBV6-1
CASSEDRTEYQETQYF
TGTGCCAGCAGTGAAGATAGGACAGAGTACCAAGAGACCCAGTACTTC
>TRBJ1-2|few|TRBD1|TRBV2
CAIRDRLYGYTF
TGTGCCATCCGGGACAGGCTCTATGGCTACACCTTC
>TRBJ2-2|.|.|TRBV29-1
CSVEEGGGANTGELFF
TGCAGCGTTGAAGAGGGGGGCGGAGCGAACACCGGGGAGCTGTTTTTT
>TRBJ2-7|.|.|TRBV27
CASSLSGIGDEQYF
TGTGCCAGCAGTTTATCAGGGATCGGCGACGAGCAGTACTTC
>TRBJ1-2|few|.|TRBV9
CASSVDGGNYGYTF
TGTGCCAGCAGCGTCGACGGGGGGAACTATGGCTACACCTTC
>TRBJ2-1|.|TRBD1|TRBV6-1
CASSVFGTGTYNEQFF
TGTGCCAGCAGTGTGTTCGGGACAGGGACCTACAATGAGCAGTTCTTC
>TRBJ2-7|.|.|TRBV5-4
CASSLGVAVEQYF
TGTGCCAGCAGCTTGGGAGTTGCCGTGGAGCAGTACTTC
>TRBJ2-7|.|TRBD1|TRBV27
CASSSLARDRAHEQYF
TGTGCCAGCAGCAGTTTAGCCCGGGACAGGGCCCACGAGCAGTACTTC
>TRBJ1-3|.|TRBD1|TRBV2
CASRNGQGLTFSGNTIYF
TGTGCCAGCAGGAACGGACAGGGATTAACTTTCTCTGGAAACACCATATATTTT
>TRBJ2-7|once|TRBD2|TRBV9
CASSSGLAGYEQYF
TGTGCCAGCAGCTCGGGACTAGCGGGTTACGAGCAGTACTTC
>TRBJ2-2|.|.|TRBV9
CASSVGVTGELFF
TGTGCCAGCAGCGTAGGGGTGACCGGGGAGCTGTTTTTT
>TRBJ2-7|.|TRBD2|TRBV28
CASSLLSGVAGSHEQYF
TGTGCCAGCAGTTTACTTTCCGGGGTAGCGGGGTCCCACGAGCAGTACTTC
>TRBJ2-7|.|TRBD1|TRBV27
CASSLEGQGIYEQYF
TGTGCCAGCAGTTTAGAAGGACAGGGAATCTACGAGCAGTACTTC
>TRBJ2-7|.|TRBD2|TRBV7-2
CASSSSGRSYEQYF
TGTGCCAGCAGCTCTAGCGGGAGAAGCTACGAGCAGTACTTC
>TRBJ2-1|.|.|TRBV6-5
CASSYGVGERGFEQFF
TGTGCCAGCAGTTACGGGGTGGGGGAGAGGGGTTTTGAGCAGTTCTTC
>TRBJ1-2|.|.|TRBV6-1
CASRAEGFQGGYTF
TGTGCCAGCCGAGCGGAGGGTTTTCAAGGTGGCTACACCTTC
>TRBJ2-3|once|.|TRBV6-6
CASLGTDTQYF
TGTGCCAGTCTCGGCACAGATACGCAGTATTTT
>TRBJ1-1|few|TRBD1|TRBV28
CASSVDRTNTEAFF
TGTGCCAGCAGTGTGGACAGGACGAACACTGAAGCTTTCTTT
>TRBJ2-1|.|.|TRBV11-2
CASSFTSLSKWDNEQFF
TGTGCCAGCAGCTTTACTAGCCTATCGAAATGGGACAATGAGCAGTTCTTC
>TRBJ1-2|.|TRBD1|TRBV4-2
CASSQDEWDRDVHGYTF
TGTGCCAGCAGCCAAGATGAGTGGGACAGGGATGTCCATGGCTACACCTTC
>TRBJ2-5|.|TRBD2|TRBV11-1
CASSFRREQETQYF
TGTGCCAGCAGCTTCAGGCGGGAGCAGGAGACCCAGTACTTC
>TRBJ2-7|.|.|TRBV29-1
CSVTRTDRGYEQYF
TGCAGCGTTACCAGGACGGACCGTGGCTACGAGCAGTACTTC
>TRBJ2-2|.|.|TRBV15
CATSSPGELFF
TGTGCCACCAGCAGTCCCGGGGAGCTGTTTTTT
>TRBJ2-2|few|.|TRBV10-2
CANGWETGELFF
TGCGCCAACGGATGGGAGACCGGGGAGCTGTTTTTT
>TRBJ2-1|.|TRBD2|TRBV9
CASSVVRLAGYDEQFF
TGTGCCAGCAGCGTAGTTCGGCTAGCGGGATACGATGAGCAGTTCTTC
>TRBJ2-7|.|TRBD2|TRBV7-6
CASSLGLAASYEQYF
TGTGCCAGCAGCCTTGGACTAGCGGCCTCCTACGAGCAGTACTTC
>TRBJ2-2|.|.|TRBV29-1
CSVVAAYTGELFF
TGCAGCGTTGTAGCGGCATACACCGGGGAGCTGTTTTTT
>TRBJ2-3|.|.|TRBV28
CASSTLIGQTDSTDTQYF
TGTGCCAGCTCTACCCTCATCGGACAGACTGATAGCACAGATACGCAGTATTTT
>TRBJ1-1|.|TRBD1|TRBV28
CASRPGTAEAFF
TGTGCCAGCAGGCCGGGGACAGCTGAAGCTTTCTTT
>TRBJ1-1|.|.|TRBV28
CASRLTGNTEAFF
TGTGCCAGCCGCCTTACCGGGAACACTGAAGCTTTCTTT
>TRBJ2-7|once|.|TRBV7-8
CASSPGRSQSLGQYF
TGTGCCAGCAGCCCAGGCCGATCACAGTCCCTAGGTCAGTACTTC
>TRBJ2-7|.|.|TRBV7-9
CASSLRTGEAPGEQYF
TGTGCCAGCAGCTTAAGGACGGGAGAAGCCCCGGGGGAGCAGTACTTC
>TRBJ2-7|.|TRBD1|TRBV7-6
CASSIRTGASEQYF
TGTGCCAGCTCAATTAGGACAGGGGCAAGCGAGCAGTACTTC
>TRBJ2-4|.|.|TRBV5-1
CASSSKIGGGPGNIQYF
TGCGCCAGCAGCTCAAAGATCGGGGGAGGCCCCGGGAACATTCAGTACTTC
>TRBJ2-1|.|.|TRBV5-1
CASSLSTGPIWTEQFF
TGCGCCAGCAGCTTATCAACCGGGCCTATATGGACTGAGCAGTTCTTC
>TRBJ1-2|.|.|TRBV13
CASSSTEKGYGYTF
TGTGCCAGCAGCTCTACGGAAAAAGGCTATGGCTACACCTTC
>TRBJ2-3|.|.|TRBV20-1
CSANERDTQYF
TGCAGTGCCAACGAGCGAGATACGCAGTATTTT
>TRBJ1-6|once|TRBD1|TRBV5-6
CASSSGTGGLSLHF
TGTGCCAGCAGTTCCGGGACAGGGGGCCTGTCCCTCCACTTT
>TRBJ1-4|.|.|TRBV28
CASSLYIPGPGGEKLFF
TGTGCCAGCAGTTTATATATCCCCGGACCCGGAGGTGAAAAACTGTTTTTT
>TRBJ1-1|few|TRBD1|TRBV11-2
CASSFGGQGKAFF
TGTGCCAGCAGCTTTGGGGGACAGGGTAAAGCTTTCTTT
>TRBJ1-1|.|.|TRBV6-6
CASSYPGQNTEAFF
TGTGCCAGCAGTTACCCGGGACAGAACACTGAAGCTTTCTTT
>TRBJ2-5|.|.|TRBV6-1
CASSDGYSSRNGTQYF
TGTGCCAGCAGTGATGGTTACAGCTCTAGGAACGGGACCCAGTACTTC
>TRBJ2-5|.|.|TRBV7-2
CASSPRIETQYF
TGTGCCAGCAGCCCCCGTATTGAGACCCAGTACTTC
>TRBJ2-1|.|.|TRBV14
CASSRSPGPRNEQFF
TGTGCCAGCAGCCGGTCCCCGGGACCGCGTAATGAGCAGTTCTTC
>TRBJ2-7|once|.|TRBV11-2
CASSLETHYEQYF
TGTGCCAGCAGCTTAGAGACTCACTACGAGCAGTACTTC
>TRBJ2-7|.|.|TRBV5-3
CARSSRREQYF
TGTGCCAGAAGCTCCCGGCGGGAGCAGTACTTC
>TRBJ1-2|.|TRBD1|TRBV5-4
CASSPDRGNYGYTF
TGTGCCAGCAGTCCCGACAGGGGTAACTATGGCTACACCTTC
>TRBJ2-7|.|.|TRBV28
CASSPPGQPPYEQYF
TGTGCCAGCAGTCCACCCGGACAGCCACCCTACGAGCAGTACTTC
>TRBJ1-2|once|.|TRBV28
CASSSGHQNYGYTF
TGTGCCAGCAGTAGCGGACACCAGAACTATGGCTACACCTTC
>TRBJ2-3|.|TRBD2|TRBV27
CASSLLGRLAGEPDTQYF
TGTGCCAGCAGTTTATTAGGGAGACTAGCGGGAGAACCAGATACGCAGTATTTT